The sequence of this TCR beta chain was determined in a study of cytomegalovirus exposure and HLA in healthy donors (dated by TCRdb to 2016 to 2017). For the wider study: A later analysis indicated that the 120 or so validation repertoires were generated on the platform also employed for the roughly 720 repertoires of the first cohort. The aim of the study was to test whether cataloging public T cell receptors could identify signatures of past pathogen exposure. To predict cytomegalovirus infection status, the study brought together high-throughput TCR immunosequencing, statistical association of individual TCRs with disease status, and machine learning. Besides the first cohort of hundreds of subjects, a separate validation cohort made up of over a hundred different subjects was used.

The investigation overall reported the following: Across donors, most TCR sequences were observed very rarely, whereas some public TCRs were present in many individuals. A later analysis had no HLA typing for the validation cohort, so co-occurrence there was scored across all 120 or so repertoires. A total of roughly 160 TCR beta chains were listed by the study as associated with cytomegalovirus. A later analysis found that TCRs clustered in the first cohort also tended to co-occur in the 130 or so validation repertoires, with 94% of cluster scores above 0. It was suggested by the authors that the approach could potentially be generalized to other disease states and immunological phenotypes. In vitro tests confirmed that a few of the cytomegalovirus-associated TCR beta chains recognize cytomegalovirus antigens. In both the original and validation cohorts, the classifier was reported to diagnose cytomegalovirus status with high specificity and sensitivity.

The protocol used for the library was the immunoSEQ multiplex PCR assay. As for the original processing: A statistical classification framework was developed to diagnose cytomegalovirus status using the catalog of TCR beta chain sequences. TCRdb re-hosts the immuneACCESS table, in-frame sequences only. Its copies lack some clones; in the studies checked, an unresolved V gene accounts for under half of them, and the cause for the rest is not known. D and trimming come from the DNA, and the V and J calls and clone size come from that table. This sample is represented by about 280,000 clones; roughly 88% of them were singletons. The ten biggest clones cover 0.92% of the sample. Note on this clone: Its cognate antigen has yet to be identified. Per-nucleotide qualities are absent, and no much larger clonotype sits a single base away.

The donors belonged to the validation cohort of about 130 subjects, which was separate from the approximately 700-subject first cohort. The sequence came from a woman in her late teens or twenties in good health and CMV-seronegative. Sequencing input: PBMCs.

Read as DNA, the sequence is TGTGCCAGCAGCCCATGGACTAGCGGCGAGACCCAGTACTTC. Translated, this is CASSPWTSGETQYF. Recombination linked TRBV9 to TRBJ2-5; 10 middle bases align to TRBD2. CDR1 SGDLS and CDR2 YYNGEE are derived from the germline V gene. The cysteine opens and the phenylalanine closes a CDR3 of 14 amino acids. Only the CDR3 DNA stays, 42 bases, in frame from base 1. Trimmed from V: 4 bases; trimmed from J: 5 bases; junction bases lacking a gene match: 5.